This T cell receptor (beta chain) was identified during a study of breast tumors, draining lymph nodes, adjacent tissues. Study-wide findings and caveats: Most tumor T cells seemingly derive from lymph node, then expand in tumor. Tumor repertoires ranked between lymph nodes and nontumor tissue in diversity, with V and J gene preferences.

Of note for this clonotype: Its target is unknown. This may be a read error: a much more frequent sequence differs by one nucleotide.

Trimming at V came to 3 bases and at J to 4 bases, leaving 13 bases not matched to a gene. The length of the CDR3 is 18 residues. Looked up from germline, CDR1 is SGHAT and CDR2 is FQNNGV. TCRdb reprocessed the multiplex PCR reads with MiXCR, giving one entry per CDR3 protein. Of approximately 140,000 distinct CDR3 sequences in the sample, 30% to 35% are singletons; the top ten hold about 2.5%. Samples came from axillary lymph nodes draining the breast cancer. The sequence came from a female donor with breast cancer. Some clones in this sample may be carry-over from other donors' samples. The sequencing input was axillary lymph node tissue. This chain uses TRBV11-2 with TRBJ2-3; 10 bases are a match to TRBD2. Written as DNA, the CDR3 is TGTGCCAGCAGCTTTACTAGCGGGGCGACTACTTGGGCAGATACGCAGTATTTT. This encodes CASSFTSGATTWADTQYF.